This T cell receptor beta chain was captured in a study of T cell responses to AZD1222 COVID-19 vaccine. V lost 3 bases, J lost 2 bases, and 17 bases lay in between. Per germline, CDR1 MNHEY and CDR2 SMNVEV (reference sequence). This CDR3 spans 16 amino acids. Produced via immunoSEQ multiplex PCR; TCRdb's table is partial and in-frame only. The sample includes approximately 150,000 clones, about nine tenths seen only once; the top ten take roughly 1.7%. This rearrangement joins TRBV27 to TRBJ2-7, with D possibly being TRBD2 (6 bases). Sequenced material: peripheral blood, taken 28 days after the second AZD1222 dose. This clonotype originated in an adult who received the AZD1222 COVID-19 vaccine. Here the CDR3 reads CASSFGQGGIPYEQYF. CDR3 sequence (DNA): TGTGCCAGCAGTTTTGGTCAGGGAGGCATTCCCTACGAGCAGTACTTC.